The entry below describes one T cell receptor (beta chain). The sample is drawn from a study of blood T cell repertoires in COVID-19. Original methodology: Estimates of nucleated cell counts were drawn from the amplification of reference gene primers. Clones were sequenced by immunoSEQ multiplex PCR, and TCRdb holds only the in-frame ones, with some missing. The V and J calls and clone size were taken over from that table, and D and trimming were inferred from the DNA. The table records about 150,000 clones, just under 85% of them present only once. The length of the CDR3 is 16 residues. CDR1 and CDR2 from the germline V gene are SGHRS and YFSETQ. V dropped 1 base and J dropped 5; count of bases not matched to a gene: 11.

Specimen: peripheral blood. The chain has TRBV5-1 and TRBJ2-7; 8 bases fit TRBD2. This receptor was taken from a woman in her sixties or seventies with acute or convalescent COVID-19. The CDR3 reads CASSLRSTGGINEQYF. The CDR3, as DNA: TGCGCCAGCAGCTTGAGAAGCACGGGGGGGATAAACGAGCAGTACTTC.